The T cell receptor (beta chain) described here comes from a study of tumor-infiltrating lymphocytes in primary liver carcinoma. CDR3 length: 15 residues. The V gene's germline CDR1 is MDHEN and CDR2 SYDVKM. On this clonotype itself: As yet, its antigen is unknown. A read error is possible here, since a much larger clone lies one base away.

Whole-study results and caveats: Tumor-blood pairs (like tumor-adjacent pairs) overlapped less than tumor region pairs did.

TCR beta cDNA was reverse-transcribed from about 500 ng of total RNA. The reaction used a constant-region primer and ProtoScript II reverse transcriptase. ARM-PCR was slightly modified, and three nested multiplex PCR rounds with it gave rise to the TCR beta libraries. A C-beta reverse primer was combined with TRBV1-TRBV30 forward primers in the first two PCR rounds, and each round had approximately 9 cycles. In TCRdb, the multiplex PCR reads were re-called with MiXCR into one record per CDR3 protein. The sample carries 100,000 or so distinct CDR3 sequences, approximately 70% recorded once. RNA and DNA were co-extracted from about 20-30 mg of unsorted bulk tissue.

The sequencing sample was made of liver tumor tissue from sampling region 2. Specified subset: tumor region T2, inferior pole. The chain joins TRBV28 to TRBJ1-5; TRBD1 is a possible D gene (5 bases). This sequence was found in a woman aged 55 to 70 with primary liver carcinoma and hepatitis B virus infection. This CDR3 is CASTLLTDMNQPQHF. The DNA of the CDR3 is TGTGCCAGCACTTTATTGACGGACATGAATCAGCCCCAGCATTTT.